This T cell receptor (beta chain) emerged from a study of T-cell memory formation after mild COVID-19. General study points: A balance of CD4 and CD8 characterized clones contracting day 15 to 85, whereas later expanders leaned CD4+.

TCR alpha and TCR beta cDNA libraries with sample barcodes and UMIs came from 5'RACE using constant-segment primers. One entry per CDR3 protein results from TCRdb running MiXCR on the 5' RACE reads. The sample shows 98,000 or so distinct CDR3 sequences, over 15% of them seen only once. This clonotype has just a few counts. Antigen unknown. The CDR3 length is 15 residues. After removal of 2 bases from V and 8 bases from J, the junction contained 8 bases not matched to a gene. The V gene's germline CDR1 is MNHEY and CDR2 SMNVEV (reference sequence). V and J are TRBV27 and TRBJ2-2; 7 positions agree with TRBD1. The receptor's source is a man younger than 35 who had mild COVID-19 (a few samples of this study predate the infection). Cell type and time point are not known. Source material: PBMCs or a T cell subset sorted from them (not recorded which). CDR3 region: CASSLRQGLDGELFF. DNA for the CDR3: TGTGCCAGCAGTTTACGACAGGGCCTGGATGGGGAGCTGTTTTTT.